This note documents a single T cell receptor beta chain sequence. This entry is derived from a study of blood T cell repertoires in COVID-19. Study information: COVID-19 samples, acute and convalescent, were from the United States, Italy and Spain. PBMCs, B-cell-depleted T cells, or T cells provided the cDNA or gDNA that made up the material.

Under the authors' procedure: Reference gene primer amplification gave nucleated cell count estimates. The protocol was immunoSEQ multiplex PCR, while the TCRdb copy is restricted to in-frame clones and leaves out a portion. The V and J calls and the clone size are those of that table, but D and trimming were determined from the DNA. The profile shows around 88,000 clones, 90% of them singletons. The CDR3 has 15 amino acids. J lost 3 bases, V lost 7 bases, and 7 bases had no gene match. Germline-derived CDR1 and CDR2 are MDHEN and SYDVKM. This rearrangement joins TRBV28 to TRBJ1-3, with 9 bases fitting TRBD1. The sample was peripheral blood. The TCR sequence derives from a man aged 60-69 years with acute or convalescent COVID-19. CDR3 sequence reads: CASNLQGAGGNTIYF. CDR3 in DNA: TGTGCCAGCAACTTACAGGGGGCGGGTGGAAACACCATATATTTT. Combining the CDR3 with reference TRBV28 and TRBJ1-3 gives the whole variable domain DVKVTQSSRYLVKRTGEKVFLECVQDMDHENMFWYRQDPGLGLRLIYFSYDVKMKEKGDIPEGYSVSREKKERFSLILESASTNQTSMYLCASNLQGAGGNTIYFGEGSWLTVV.